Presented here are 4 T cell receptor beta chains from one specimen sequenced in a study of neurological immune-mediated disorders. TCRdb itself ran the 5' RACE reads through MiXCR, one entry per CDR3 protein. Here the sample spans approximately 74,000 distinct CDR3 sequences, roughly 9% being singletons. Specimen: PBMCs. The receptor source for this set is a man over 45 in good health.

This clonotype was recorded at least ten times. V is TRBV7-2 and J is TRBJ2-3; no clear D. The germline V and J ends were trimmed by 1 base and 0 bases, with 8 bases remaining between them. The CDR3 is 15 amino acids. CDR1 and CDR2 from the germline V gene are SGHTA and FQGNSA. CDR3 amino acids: CASSLGLPSTDTQYF. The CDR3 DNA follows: TGTGCCAGCAGCTTAGGCCTCCCTAGCACAGATACGCAGTATTTT.

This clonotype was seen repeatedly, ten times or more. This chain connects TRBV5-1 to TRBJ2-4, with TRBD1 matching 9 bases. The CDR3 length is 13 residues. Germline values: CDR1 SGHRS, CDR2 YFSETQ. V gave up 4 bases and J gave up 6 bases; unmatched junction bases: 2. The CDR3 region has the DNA TGCGCCAGCAGCCTGGGACAGGGAAACATTCAGTACTTC. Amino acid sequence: CASSLGQGNIQYF.

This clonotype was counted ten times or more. CDR3 bases: TGCGCCAGCAGCGTGGATGGGTTTAAGAATGAGCAGTTCTTC. Translation gives CASSVDGFKNEQFF. The chain combines TRBV5-1 with TRBJ2-1; no reliable D call. The CDR3 has 14 residues. CDR1 is SGHRS, CDR2 YFSETQ, per germline. The germline V and J ends were trimmed by 4 bases and 7 bases, with 15 bases remaining between them.

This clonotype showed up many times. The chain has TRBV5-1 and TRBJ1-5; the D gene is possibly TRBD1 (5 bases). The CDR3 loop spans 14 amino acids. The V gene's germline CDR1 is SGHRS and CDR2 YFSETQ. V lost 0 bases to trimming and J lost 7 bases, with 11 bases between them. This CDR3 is CASSLEGDGQPQHF. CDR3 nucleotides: TGCGCCAGCAGCTTGGAAGGGGACGGGCAGCCCCAGCATTTT.